This T cell receptor (beta chain) was sequenced in a study of shared clonotypes between healthy human individuals. Turning to this clone: Its matching antigen is unknown.

Study observations and caveats: Relative to memory subsets, naive subsets generally showed larger estimated richness.

The V gene's germline CDR1 is SGHDN and CDR2 FVKESK. Trimming removed 2 bases from V and 8 bases from J, with 21 bases in between. This CDR3 region has 16 residues. The study ran the assay at deep level. Profiling relied on immunoSEQ multiplex PCR, and the TCRdb table lists in-frame clones only, not all of them. The data hold some 1 million clones, with approximately 70% observed a single time. This receptor was taken from a man between 18 and 29 years old in good health. The gene calls are TRBV14 and TRBJ1-2; no reliable D call. Specimen: memory CD4+ T cells sorted from blood. The subset was: CD45RA-negative fraction. Here the CDR3 reads CASSQTPGVSPGGYTF. In DNA form, the CDR3 reads TGTGCCAGCAGCCAAACACCCGGGGTCTCTCCGGGGGGCTACACCTTC.